This T cell receptor (beta chain) is drawn from a study of T cells in Graves' hyperthyroidism and ophthalmopathy. Reasons for excluding patients were uncontrolled infection, other autoimmune disease, pregnancy or lactation. Orbital computed tomography, thyroid ultrasound, serum thyroxine and TRAb, and clinical symptoms together informed the diagnoses. Roughly 10 ml of fresh peripheral blood supplied the PBMCs. Amplified regions were TCR beta CDR3 sequences from RNA transcripts. First-round RT-PCR targeting the TCR CDR3 was performed with the HTBI primer set. TCRdb passed the multiplex PCR reads through MiXCR, listing each CDR3 protein once. The repertoire holds approximately 420,000 distinct CDR3 sequences, approximately 13% seen once, with 4% to 6.5% in the top ten. Notes on the study in general: The model forecast ophthalmopathy, anticipating it by a median around 6.9 months before onset.

This clonotype was counted a few times. The antigen remains unidentified. The sequence derives from a woman between 18 and 29 years old with Graves' hyperthyroidism. The sequenced material came from blood.

CDR3 nucleotides: TGTGCCAGCTCTCCCTTAATAGGGGGCGAAGGAGAGGGGAAGGACTACACCTTC. As protein: CASSPLIGGEGEGKDYTF. This rearrangement joins TRBV18 to TRBJ1-2; 7 bases are shared with TRBD1. Trimming took 6 bases from V and 10 from J; bases not matched to a gene: 26. The CDR3 runs 18 residues. The germline CDR1 and CDR2 sequences are KGHSH and LQKENI.